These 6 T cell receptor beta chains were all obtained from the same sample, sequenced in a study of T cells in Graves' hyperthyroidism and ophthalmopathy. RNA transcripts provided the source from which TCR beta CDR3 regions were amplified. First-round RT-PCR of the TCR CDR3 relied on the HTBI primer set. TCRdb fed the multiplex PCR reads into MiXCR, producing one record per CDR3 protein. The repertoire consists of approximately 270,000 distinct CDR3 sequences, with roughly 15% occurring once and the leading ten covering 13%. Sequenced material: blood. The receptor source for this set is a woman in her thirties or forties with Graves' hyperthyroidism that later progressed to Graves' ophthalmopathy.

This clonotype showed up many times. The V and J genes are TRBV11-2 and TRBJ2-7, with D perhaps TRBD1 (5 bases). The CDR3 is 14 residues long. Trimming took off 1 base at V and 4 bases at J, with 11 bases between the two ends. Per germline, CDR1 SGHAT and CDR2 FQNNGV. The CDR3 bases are TGTGCCAGCAGCTTAGGAGACAGACTGTACGAGCAGTACTTC. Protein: CASSLGDRLYEQYF.

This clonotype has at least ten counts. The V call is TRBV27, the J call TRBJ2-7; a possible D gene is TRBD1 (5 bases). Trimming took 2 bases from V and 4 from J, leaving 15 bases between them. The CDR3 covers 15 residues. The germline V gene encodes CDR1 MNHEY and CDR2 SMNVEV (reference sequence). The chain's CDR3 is CASSLGLSGHYEQYF. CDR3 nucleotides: TGTGCCAGCAGTTTAGGGCTGAGTGGACATTACGAGCAGTACTTC.

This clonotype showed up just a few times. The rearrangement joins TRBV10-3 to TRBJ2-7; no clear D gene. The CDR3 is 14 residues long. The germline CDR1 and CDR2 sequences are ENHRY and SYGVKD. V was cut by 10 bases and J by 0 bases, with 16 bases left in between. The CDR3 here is CATVDQVPSYEQYF. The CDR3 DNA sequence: TGTGCCACGGTCGACCAGGTTCCCTCCTACGAGCAGTACTTC.

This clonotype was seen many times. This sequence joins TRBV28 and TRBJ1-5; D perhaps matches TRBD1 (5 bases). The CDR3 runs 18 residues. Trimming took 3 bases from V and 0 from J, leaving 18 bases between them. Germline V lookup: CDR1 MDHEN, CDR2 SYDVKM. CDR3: CASSLVDRGLFSNQPQHF. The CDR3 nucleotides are TGTGCCAGCAGTTTGGTAGACAGAGGACTCTTTAGCAATCAGCCCCAGCATTTT.

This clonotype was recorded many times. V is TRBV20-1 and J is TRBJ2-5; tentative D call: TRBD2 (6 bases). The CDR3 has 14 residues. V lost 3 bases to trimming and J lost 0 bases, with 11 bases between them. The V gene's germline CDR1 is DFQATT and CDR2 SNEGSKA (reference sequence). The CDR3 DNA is TGCAGTGCTAGGGCGGGGCTCAACCAAGAGACCCAGTACTTC. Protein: CSARAGLNQETQYF.

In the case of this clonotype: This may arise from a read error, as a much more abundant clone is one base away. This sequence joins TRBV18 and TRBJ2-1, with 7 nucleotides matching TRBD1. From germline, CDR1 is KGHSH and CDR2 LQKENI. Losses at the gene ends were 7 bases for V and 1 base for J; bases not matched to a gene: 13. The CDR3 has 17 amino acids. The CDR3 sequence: CASLPNGQDYSYNEQFF. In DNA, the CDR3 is TGTGCCAGCTTACCTAATGGACAGGATTATTCCTACAATGAGCAGTTCTTC. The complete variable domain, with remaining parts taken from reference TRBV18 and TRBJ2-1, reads NAGVMQNPRHLVRRRGQEARLRCSPMKGHSHVYWYRQLPEEGLKFMVYLQKENIIDESGMPKERFSAEFPKEGPSILRIQQVVRGDSAAYFCASLPNGQDYSYNEQFFGPGTRLTVL.